This T cell receptor beta chain was identified in a study of blood T cell repertoires in COVID-19 (dated by TCRdb to between 2020 and 2021). Looking at the study overall: Samples from collaborators originated in the United States, Italy and Spain and spanned both the acute and convalescent phases of COVID-19. The prospective study material was composed of cDNA or gDNA derived from T cells, B-cell-depleted T cells, or PBMCs. Subjects who had been exposed to COVID-19, were actively infected with it, or had recovered from it provided the deeply sampled blood TCRbeta repertoires that made up the dataset. The repertoires were released in a freely available public database meant as a resource for research on the immune response to SARS-CoV-2. The samples were drawn from two sources: the first 160 participants of the ongoing ImmuneRACE study, and 1,200 or so subjects contributed by 6 global collaborators. Sample metadata almost always included a de-identified subject ID, COVID-19 status, age in years and sex. Where HLA class I and class II types were available, the types were taken from metadata supplied by the sample provider, not from assay-based typing. The paper's findings and limits, for the study overall: How much clinical and demographic metadata was included differed by source and by participant, and the metadata was provided uncurated.

This clone appeared a single time. The antigen this receptor binds is unknown. Per-nucleotide qualities are absent, and no much larger clonotype sits a single base away. The immunoSEQ Assay, a bias-controlled multiplex PCR, was used to amplify TCRbeta CDR3 regions from genomic DNA. The paper's processing steps were these. Nucleated cell counts per sample were estimated from amplification of reference gene primers within the assay. Sequence reads were collapsed and filtered to measure the absolute abundance of every unique TCRbeta CDR3 rearrangement. For each sample, productive Simpson clonality was calculated as the square root of Simpson's diversity index across productive rearrangements. TCRdb mirrors the immuneACCESS table, restricted to in-frame sequences. Some clones are absent from its copies; in checked studies, under half trace to an unresolved V gene, and the reason for the others is unknown. V and J calls plus clone size are reproduced from that table; the DNA served to infer D and trimming. This sample holds about 220,000 clones; around 88% were observed only once. The ten top clones hold approximately 2.5% of the sample.

The CDR3 contains 14 residues, cysteine and valine counted. Here the CDR3 DNA is all that survives: 42 bases in frame from base 1. Enrolling through a virtual design, the prospective study's participants ranged in age from roughly 18 to 95 years and lived across roughly 24 United States geographic areas. Cohort assignment in the prospective study relied on participant-reported clinical history from a screening survey and a study questionnaire. Mobile phlebotomists in the prospective study collected whole blood, serum and a nasopharyngeal or oropharyngeal swab from every participant. Participants in the prospective study had the option to provide additional blood draws and questionnaires over an approximately 2-month period. Before DNA extraction, blood samples from the prospective study were shipped at room temperature or frozen.

The sequence was collected from a woman aged 40 to 49 with acute COVID-19. This chain joins TRBV21-1 to TRBJ2-7; TRBD2, the table's D call, was not compared with the DNA. TRBV21-1 counts as a pseudogene. Sequencing input: PBMCs or T cells enriched from blood (not recorded which). Here the CDR3 is given as CASSSLRRSYEQYV. The nucleotide sequence reads as follows: TGTGCCAGCAGCAGCCTTAGGAGGTCCTACGAGCAGTACGTC.